This T cell receptor (beta chain) was sequenced for a study of identifying expanded T cells in peripheral blood. Details on this clone: Its target is unknown.

Broader study findings: Approximately two-week clone count variance significantly increased as total template count grew. Differentially abundant clones: around 1.2 between replicates, 16.4 at roughly 15 days, approximately 18 at four.

Healthy donors had no documented immune events, such as infections, while sampled. Germline V CDR1 and CDR2: MNHEY, SMNVEV (reference sequence). V was pared by 8 bases and J by 3 bases, with 22 bases between. This CDR3 comprises 17 residues. TCRdb keeps only in-frame clones here, not all; method: immunoSEQ multiplex PCR. The sample contains roughly 100,000 clones, 88% of which appear only once. J is TRBJ1-4 and V is TRBV27; TRBD1 might be the D (6 bases). The sequencing input was blood. The origin of this receptor is a person aged 18 to 70 in good health. The CDR3 loop is CASLPLRPQGANEKLFF. As DNA, the CDR3 is TGTGCCAGCCTACCCCTTCGTCCACAGGGAGCTAATGAAAAACTGTTTTTT.